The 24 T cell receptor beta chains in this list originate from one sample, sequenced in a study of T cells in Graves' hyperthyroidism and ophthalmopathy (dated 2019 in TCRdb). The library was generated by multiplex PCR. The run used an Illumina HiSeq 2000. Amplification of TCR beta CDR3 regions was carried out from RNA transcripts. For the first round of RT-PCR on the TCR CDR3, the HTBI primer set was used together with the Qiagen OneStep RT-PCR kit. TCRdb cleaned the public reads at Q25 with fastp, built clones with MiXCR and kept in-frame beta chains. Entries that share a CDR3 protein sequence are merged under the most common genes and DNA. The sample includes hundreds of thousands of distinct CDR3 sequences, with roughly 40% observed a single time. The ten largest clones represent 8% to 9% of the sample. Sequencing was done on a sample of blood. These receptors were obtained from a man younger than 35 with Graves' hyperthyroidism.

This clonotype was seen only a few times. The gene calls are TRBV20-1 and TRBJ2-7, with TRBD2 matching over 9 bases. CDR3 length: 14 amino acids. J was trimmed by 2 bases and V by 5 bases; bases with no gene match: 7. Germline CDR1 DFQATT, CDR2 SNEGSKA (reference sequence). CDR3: CSAARLAEAYEQYF. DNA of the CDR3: TGCAGTGCTGCCCGACTAGCGGAGGCCTACGAGCAGTACTTC.

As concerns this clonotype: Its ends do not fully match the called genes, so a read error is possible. The CDR3 nucleotides read TGCGCCAGCCAGTCCTCCGGACATTTCTACACTGAAGCTCTCTTT. It is translated as CASQSSGHFYTEALF. The rearrangement joins TRBV10-2 to TRBJ1-1; the D gene is possibly TRBD1 (5 bases). The CDR3 has 15 residues. Looked up from germline, CDR1 is WSHSY and CDR2 is SAAADI.

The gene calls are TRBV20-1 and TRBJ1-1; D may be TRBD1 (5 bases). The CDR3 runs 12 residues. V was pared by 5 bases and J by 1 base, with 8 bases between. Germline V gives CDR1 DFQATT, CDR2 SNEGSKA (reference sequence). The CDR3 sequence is CSAPGTNTEAFF. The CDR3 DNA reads TGCAGTGCTCCCGGGACGAACACTGAAGCTTTCTTT.

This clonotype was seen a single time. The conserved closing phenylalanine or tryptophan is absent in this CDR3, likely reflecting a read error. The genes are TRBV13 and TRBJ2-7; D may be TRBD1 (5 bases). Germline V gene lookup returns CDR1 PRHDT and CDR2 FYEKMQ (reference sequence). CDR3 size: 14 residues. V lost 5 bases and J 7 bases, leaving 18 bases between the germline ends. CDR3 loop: CASSQGQGEEEQYL. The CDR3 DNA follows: TGTGCCAGCAGCCAGGGCCAAGGCGAGGAGGAGCAGTACCTC.

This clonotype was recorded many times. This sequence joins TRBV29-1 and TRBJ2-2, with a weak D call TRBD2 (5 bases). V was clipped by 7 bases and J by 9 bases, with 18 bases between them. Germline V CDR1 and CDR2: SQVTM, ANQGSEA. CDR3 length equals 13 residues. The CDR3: CSATDEAGWELFF. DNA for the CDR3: TGCAGCGCCACAGACGAGGCGGGCTGGGAGCTGTTTTTT.

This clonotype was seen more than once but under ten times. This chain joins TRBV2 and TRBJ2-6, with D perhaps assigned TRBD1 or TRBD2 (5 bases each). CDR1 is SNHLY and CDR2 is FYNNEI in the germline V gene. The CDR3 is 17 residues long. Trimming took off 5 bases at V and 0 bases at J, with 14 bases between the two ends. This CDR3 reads CASSLRGSPSGANVLTF. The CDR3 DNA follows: TGTGCCAGCAGTCTTCGGGGCAGCCCCTCTGGGGCCAACGTCCTGACTTTC.

In DNA form, the CDR3 reads TGTGCCATCAGTGAGTCGGGACTAGCGGACGAGCAGTACTTC. Its protein is CAISESGLADEQYF. The chain couples TRBV10-3 to TRBJ2-7, with 11 bases aligning to TRBD2. Germline V gene lookup returns CDR1 ENHRY and CDR2 SYGVKD. The CDR3 is 14 residues long. J was trimmed by 5 bases and V by 0 bases; bases with no gene match: 0.

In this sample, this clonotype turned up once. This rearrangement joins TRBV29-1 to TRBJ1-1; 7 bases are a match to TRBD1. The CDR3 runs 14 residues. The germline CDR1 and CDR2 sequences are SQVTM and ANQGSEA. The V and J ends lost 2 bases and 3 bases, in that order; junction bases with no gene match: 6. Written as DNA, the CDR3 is TGCAGCGTTGAACGACAGGGTAAGGACACTGAAGCTTTCTTT. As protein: CSVERQGKDTEAFF.

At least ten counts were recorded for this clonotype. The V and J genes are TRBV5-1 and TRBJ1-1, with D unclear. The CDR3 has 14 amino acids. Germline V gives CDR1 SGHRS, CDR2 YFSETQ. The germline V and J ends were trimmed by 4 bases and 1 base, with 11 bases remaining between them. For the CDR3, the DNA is TGCGCCAGCAGCATTGGACCGCCGAACACTGAAGCTTTCTTT. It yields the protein CASSIGPPNTEAFF.

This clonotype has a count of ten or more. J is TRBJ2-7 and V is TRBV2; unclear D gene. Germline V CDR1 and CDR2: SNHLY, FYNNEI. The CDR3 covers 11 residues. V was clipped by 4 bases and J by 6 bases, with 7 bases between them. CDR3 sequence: CASSAQSEQYF. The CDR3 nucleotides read TGTGCCAGCAGTGCTCAGAGCGAGCAGTACTTC.

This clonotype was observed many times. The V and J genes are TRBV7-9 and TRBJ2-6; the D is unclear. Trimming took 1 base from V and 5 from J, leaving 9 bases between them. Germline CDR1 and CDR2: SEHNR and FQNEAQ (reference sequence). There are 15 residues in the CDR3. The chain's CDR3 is CASSLVTGRANVLTF. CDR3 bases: TGTGCCAGCAGCTTAGTGACCGGGCGGGCCAACGTCCTGACTTTC.

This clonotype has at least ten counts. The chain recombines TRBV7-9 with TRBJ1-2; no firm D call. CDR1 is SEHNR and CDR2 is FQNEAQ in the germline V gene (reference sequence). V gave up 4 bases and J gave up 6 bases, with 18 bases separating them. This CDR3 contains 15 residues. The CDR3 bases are TGTGCCAGCAGCTCCTGGGCATTCCGGAAGGATGGCTACACCTTC. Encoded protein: CASSSWAFRKDGYTF.

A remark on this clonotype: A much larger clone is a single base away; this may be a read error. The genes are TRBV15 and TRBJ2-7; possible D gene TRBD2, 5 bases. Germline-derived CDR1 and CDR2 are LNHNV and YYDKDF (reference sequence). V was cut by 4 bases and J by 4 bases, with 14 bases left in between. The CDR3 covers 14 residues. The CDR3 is CATSKDSHRYEQYF. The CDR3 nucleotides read TGTGCCACCAGCAAGGACTCTCACCGGTACGAGCAGTACTTC.

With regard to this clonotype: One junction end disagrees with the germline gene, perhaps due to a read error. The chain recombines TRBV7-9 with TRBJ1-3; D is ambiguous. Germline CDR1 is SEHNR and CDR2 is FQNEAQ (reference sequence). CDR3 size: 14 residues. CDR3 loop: CACSLVLSGNTIYF. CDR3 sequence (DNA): TGTGCCTGCAGCTTAGTTCTATCGGGAAACACCATATATTTT.

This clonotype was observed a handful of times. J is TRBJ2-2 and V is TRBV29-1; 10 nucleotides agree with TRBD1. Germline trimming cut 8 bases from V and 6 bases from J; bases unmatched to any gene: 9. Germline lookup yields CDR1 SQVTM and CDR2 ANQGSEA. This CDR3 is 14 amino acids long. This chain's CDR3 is CSTETGGNSGELFF. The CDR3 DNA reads TGCAGCACCGAGACAGGGGGCAATTCCGGGGAGCTGTTTTTT.

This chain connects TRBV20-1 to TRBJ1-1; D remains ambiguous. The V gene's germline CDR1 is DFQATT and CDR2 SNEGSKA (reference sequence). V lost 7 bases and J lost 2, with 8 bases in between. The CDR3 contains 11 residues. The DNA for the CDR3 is TGCAGTGTAAGGCGCAACACTGAAGCTTTCTTT. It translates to CSVRRNTEAFF.

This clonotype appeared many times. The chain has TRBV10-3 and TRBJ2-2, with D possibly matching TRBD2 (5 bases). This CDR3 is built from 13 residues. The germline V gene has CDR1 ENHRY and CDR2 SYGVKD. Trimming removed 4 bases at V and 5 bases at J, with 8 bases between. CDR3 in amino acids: CAISAGETGELFF. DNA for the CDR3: TGTGCCATCAGTGCCGGGGAGACCGGGGAGCTGTTTTTT.

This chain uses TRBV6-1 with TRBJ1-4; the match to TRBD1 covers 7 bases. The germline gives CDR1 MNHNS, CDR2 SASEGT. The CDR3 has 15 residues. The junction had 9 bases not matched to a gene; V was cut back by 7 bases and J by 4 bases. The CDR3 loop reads CASIGGGAGNEKLFF. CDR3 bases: TGTGCCAGCATCGGAGGGGGCGCTGGTAATGAAAAACTGTTTTTT.

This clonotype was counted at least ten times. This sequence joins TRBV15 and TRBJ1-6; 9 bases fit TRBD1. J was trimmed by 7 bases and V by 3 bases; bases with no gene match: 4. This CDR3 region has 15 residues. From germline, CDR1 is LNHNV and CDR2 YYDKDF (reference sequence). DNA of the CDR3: TGTGCCACCAGCAGGGACAGGGGTAAGAATTCACCCCTCCACTTT. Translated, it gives CATSRDRGKNSPLHF.

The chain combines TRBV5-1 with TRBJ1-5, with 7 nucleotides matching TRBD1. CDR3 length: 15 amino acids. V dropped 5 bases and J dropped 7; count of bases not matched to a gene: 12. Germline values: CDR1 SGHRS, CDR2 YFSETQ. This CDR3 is CASSSEGARNQPQHF. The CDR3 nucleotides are TGCGCCAGCAGTTCCGAGGGGGCGCGGAACCAGCCCCAGCATTTT. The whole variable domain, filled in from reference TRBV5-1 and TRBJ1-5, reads KAGVTQTPRYLIKTRGQQVTLSCSPISGHRSVSWYQQTPGQGLQFLFEYFSETQRNKGNFPGRFSGRQFSNSRSEMNVSTLELGDSALYLCASSSEGARNQPQHFGDGTRLSIL.

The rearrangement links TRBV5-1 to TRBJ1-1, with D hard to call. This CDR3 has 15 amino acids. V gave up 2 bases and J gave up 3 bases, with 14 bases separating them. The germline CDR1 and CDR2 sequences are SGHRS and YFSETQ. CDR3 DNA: TGCGCCAGCAGCTTAAGGGCAGTAAGGGACACTGAAGCTTTCTTT. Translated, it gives CASSLRAVRDTEAFF.

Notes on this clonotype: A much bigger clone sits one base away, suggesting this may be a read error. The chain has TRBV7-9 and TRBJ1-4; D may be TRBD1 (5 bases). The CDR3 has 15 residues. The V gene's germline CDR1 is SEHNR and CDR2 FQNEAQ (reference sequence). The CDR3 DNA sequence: TGTGCCGGCAGCGGAACAGGACTCGGGTGGGAAAAACTGTTTTTT. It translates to CAGSGTGLGWEKLFF.

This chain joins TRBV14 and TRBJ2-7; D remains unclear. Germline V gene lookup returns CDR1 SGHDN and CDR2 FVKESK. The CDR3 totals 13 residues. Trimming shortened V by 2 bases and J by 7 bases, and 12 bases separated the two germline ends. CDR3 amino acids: CASSQNAPWEQYF. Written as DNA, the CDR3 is TGTGCCAGCAGCCAAAACGCACCTTGGGAGCAGTACTTC.

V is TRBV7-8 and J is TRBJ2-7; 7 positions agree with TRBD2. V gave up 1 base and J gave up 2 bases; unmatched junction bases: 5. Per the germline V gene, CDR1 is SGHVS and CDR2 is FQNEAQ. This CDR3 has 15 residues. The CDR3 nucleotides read TGTGCCAGCAGCTTAGTCACAGCGGGGACCTACGAGCAGTACTTC. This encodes CASSLVTAGTYEQYF.